This TCR beta chain comes out of a study of OX40 agonist ivuxolimab in advanced cancers. The assay was immunoSEQ multiplex PCR, and TCRdb's table has in-frame clones only and misses some. The sample has approximately 22,000 clones, approximately 90% seen once. This clone turned up a few times. The sequenced sample was CD4+ or CD8+ T cells sorted from blood, obtained in a trial of the OX40 agonist ivuxolimab. This sequence was found in an adult with an advanced solid tumor such as melanoma, head and neck, liver or kidney cancer.

CDR3 sequence (DNA): TGCGCCAGCAGGGAGGGACTAGCGGGGATCTACAATGAGCAGTTCTTC. Translated, it gives CASREGLAGIYNEQFF. The rearrangement links TRBV10-2 to TRBJ2-1; TRBD2 agrees at 13 bases. CDR1 WSHSY and CDR2 SAAADI come from the germline V gene. The junction had 5 bases not matched to a gene; V was cut back by 6 bases and J by 3 bases. The CDR3 runs to 16 residues.